This T cell receptor (beta chain) was sequenced in a study of CD4 T cells in relation to SARS-CoV-2 and coronaviruses. Study-wide findings and caveats: No donor gave both pre-pandemic and post-infection samples. Monoreactive clones expanded significantly more to SARS-CoV-2 than crossreactive clones did.

Clones were sequenced by immunoSEQ multiplex PCR, and TCRdb holds only the in-frame ones, with some missing. The data show about 26,000 clones, with more than 60% seen just once and 18% held by the top ten. CD4+ T cells from unexposed donors were obtained before the COVID-19 pandemic (2011-2018). After roughly 9 days of culture, CD4+ T cells were isolated. Unexposed-donor CD4+ T cells were probed with SARS-CoV-2 S/N and four cold-coronavirus spikes, cells permitting. CDR3 size: 15 residues. Losses at the gene ends were 0 bases for V and 3 bases for J; bases not matched to a gene: 5. Germline CDR1 MNHEY, CDR2 SVGAGI. Points on this clone: Its target is not known.

Sequencing input: CD4+ T cells from PBMCs, cultured in vitro. J is TRBJ2-7 and V is TRBV6-5; 7 bases map to TRBD2. This TCR derives from a human donor in good health. CDR3 amino acids: CASSYSGREGYEQYF. The CDR3 DNA reads as TGTGCCAGCAGTTACTCAGGCAGGGAGGGCTACGAGCAGTACTTC.